This T cell receptor beta chain derives from a study of CDR3 diversity in severe acne. TCRdb re-derived calls from the PCR reads in MiXCR, one entry per CDR3 protein. The data hold some 90,000 distinct CDR3 sequences, with approximately 54% observed a single time. Source material: blood. This sequence was found in a male donor with severe acne vulgaris.

CDR3 protein: CASSEARTIETQYF. DNA for the CDR3: TGTGCCAGCAGTGAGGCTCGGACAATAGAGACCCAGTACTTC. The chain combines TRBV25-1 with TRBJ2-5; possible D gene TRBD1, 5 bases. The length of the CDR3 is 14 residues. V was cut by 3 bases and J by 4 bases, with 12 bases left in between. The germline gives CDR1 MGHDK, CDR2 SYGVNS.